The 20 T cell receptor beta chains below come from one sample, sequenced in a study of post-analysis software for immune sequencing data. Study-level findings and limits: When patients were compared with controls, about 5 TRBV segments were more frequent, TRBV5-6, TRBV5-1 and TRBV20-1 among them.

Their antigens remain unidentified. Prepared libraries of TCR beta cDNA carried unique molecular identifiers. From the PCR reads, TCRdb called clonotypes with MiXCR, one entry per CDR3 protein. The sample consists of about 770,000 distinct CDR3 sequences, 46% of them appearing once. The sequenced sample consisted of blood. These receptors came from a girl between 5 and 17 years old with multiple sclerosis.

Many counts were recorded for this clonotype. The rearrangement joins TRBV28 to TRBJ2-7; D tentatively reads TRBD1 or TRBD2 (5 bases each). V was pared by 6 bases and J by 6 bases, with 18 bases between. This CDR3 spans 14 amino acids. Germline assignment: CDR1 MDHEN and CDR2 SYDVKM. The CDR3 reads CASRLRDLPIEQYF. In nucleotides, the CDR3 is TGTGCCAGCAGGCTACGGGACCTCCCCATCGAGCAGTACTTC.

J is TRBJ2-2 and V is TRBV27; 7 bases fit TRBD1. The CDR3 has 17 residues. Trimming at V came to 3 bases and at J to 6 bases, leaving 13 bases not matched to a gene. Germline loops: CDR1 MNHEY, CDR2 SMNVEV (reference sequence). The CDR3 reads CASSFLKTGLGAGELFF. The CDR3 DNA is TGTGCCAGCAGTTTCCTCAAGACAGGGTTGGGAGCCGGGGAGCTGTTTTTT.

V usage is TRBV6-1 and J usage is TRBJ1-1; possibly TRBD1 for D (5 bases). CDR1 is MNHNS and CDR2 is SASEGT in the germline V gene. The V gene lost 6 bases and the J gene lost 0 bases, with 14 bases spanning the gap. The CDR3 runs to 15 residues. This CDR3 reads CASRERWGLNTEAFF. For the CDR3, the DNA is TGTGCCAGCAGGGAAAGATGGGGACTGAACACTGAAGCTTTCTTT.

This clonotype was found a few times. The CDR3 DNA follows: TGCAGTGCTAGACCGGGACACCACTACAATGAGCAGTTCTTC. Protein sequence: CSARPGHHYNEQFF. The chain is built from TRBV20-1 and TRBJ2-1; D is perhaps TRBD1 (6 bases). The germline gives CDR1 DFQATT, CDR2 SNEGSKA (reference sequence). Trimming removed 2 bases at V and 3 bases at J, with 11 bases between. This CDR3 comprises 14 residues.

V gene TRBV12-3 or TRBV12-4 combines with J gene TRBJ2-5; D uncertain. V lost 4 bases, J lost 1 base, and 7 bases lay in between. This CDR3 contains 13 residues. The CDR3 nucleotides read TGTGCCAGCAGTTCTATAGCCCAAGAGACCCAGTACTTC. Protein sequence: CASSSIAQETQYF.

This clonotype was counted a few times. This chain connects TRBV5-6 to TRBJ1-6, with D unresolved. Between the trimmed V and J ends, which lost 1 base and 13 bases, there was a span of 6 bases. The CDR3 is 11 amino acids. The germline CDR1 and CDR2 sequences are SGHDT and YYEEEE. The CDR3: CASSLPQPLHF. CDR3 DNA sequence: TGTGCCAGCAGCTTGCCCCAGCCCCTCCACTTT.

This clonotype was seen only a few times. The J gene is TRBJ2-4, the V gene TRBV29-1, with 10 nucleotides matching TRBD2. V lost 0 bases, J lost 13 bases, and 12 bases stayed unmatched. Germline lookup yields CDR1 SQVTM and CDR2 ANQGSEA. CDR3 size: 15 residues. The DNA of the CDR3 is TGCAGCGTTGAAGATCGGGCTAGCGGGAGAGGTGAGCAGTACTTC. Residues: CSVEDRASGRGEQYF.

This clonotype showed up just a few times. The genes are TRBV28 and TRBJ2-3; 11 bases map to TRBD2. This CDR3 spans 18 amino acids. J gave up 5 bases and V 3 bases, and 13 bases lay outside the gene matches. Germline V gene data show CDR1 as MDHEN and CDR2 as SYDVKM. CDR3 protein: CASSLPSLVLAGVDTQYF. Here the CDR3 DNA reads TGTGCCAGCAGTTTGCCCTCGTTGGTACTAGCGGGAGTAGATACGCAGTATTTT.

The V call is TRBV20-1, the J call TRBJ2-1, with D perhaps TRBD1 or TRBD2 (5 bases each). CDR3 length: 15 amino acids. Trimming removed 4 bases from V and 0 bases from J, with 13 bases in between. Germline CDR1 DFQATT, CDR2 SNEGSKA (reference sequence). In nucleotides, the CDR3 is TGCAGTGCTAAGGGGACGCGGAGCTCCTACAATGAGCAGTTCTTC. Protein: CSAKGTRSSYNEQFF.

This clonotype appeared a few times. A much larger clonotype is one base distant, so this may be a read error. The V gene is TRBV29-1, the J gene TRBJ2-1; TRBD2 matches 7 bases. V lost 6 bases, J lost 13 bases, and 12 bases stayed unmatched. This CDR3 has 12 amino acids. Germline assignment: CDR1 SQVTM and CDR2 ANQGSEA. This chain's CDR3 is CSVRLAGETQFF. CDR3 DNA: TGCAGCGTCCGACTAGCTGGAGAGACCCAGTTCTTC.

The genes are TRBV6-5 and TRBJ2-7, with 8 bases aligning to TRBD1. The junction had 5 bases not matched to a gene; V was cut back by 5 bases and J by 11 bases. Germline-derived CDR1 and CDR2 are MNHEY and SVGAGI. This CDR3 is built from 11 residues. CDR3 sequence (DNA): TGTGCCAGCAGTGATCCGACAGGGGAGTACTTC. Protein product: CASSDPTGEYF.

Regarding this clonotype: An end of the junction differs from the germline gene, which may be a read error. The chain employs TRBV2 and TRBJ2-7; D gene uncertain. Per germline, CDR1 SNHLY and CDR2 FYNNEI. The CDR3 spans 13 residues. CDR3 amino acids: CANSVGRTIEQYF. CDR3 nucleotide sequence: TGTGCCAACAGTGTGGGTCGGACGATCGAGCAGTACTTC.

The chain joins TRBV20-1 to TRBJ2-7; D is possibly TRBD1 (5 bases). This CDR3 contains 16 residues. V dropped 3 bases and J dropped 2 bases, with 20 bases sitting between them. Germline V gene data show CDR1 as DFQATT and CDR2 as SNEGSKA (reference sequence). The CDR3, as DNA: TGCAGTGCTAGTGCCAAAGGGGTGCCCCAACCCTACGAGCAGTACTTC. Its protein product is CSASAKGVPQPYEQYF.

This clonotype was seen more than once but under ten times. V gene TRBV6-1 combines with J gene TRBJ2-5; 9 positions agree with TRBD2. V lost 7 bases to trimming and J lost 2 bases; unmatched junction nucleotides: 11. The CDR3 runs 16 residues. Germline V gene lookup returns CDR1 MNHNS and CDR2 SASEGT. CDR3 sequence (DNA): TGTGCCAGCAACCCCATAGCGGGAGATGAACAAGAGACCCAGTACTTC. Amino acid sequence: CASNPIAGDEQETQYF.

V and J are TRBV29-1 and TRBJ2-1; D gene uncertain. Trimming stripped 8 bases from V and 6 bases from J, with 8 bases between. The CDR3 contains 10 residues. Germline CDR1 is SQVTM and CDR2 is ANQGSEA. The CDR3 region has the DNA TGCAGCACCGGACCCAATGAGCAGTTCTTC. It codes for CSTGPNEQFF.

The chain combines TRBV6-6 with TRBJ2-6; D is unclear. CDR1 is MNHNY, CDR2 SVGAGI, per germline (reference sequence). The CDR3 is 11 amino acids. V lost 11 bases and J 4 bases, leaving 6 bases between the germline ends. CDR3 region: CACRGANVLTF. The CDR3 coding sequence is TGTGCCTGCCGGGGGGCCAACGTCCTGACTTTC.

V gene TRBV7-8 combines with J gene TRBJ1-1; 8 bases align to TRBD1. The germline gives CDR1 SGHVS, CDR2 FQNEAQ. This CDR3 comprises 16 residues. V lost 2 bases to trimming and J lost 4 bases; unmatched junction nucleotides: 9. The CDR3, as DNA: TGTGCCAGCAGCTTAAAAAGACAGGGGCGAATCACTGAAGCTTTCTTT. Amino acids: CASSLKRQGRITEAFF.

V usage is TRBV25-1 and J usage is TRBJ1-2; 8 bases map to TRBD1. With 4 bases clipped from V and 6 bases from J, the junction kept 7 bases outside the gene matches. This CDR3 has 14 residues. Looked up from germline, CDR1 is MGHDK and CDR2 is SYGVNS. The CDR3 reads CASSGWTGYHGYTF. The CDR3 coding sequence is TGTGCCAGCAGTGGCTGGACAGGGTATCATGGCTACACCTTC.

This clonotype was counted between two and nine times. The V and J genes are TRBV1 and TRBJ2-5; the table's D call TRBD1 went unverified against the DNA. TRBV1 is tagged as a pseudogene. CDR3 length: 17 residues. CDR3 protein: CTSSQARFSPTDETQYF. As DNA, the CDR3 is TGCACCAGCAGCCAAGCTCGCTTTTCCCCCACGGACGAGACCCAGTACTTC.

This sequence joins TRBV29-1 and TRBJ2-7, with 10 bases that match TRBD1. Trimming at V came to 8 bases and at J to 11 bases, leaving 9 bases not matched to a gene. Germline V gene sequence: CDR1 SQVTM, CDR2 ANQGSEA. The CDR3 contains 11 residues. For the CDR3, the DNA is TGCAGCACCCGGACAGGGGGTTATGAGTACTTC. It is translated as CSTRTGGYEYF.